The next 21 T cell receptor beta chains were all read from a single sample in a study of shared clonotypes between healthy human individuals. Profiling relied on immunoSEQ multiplex PCR, and the TCRdb table lists in-frame clones only, not all of them. The sample contains some 500,000 clones, about 80% of which appear only once. The source material was PBMCs. The receptors come from a woman between 40 and 55 years old in good health. Some clones in this sample may be carry-over from other donors' samples.

The rearrangement uses TRBV7-2 and TRBJ2-7; D is unclear. Trimming pared 5 bases from V and 0 bases from J, leaving 11 bases between. CDR1 SGHTA and CDR2 FQGNSA come from the germline V gene. The CDR3 is 14 residues long. CDR3 loop: CASSPRLTSYEQYF. The CDR3 DNA sequence: TGTGCCAGCAGCCCCAGACTTACCTCCTACGAGCAGTACTTC.

This rearrangement joins TRBV29-1 to TRBJ2-5; 8 bases match TRBD1. The CDR3 sequence is 13 residues long. Trimming removed 3 bases from V and 11 bases from J; junction bases left unmatched: 11. CDR1 and CDR2 from the germline V gene are SQVTM and ANQGSEA. The CDR3 sequence is CSVDLTGVGEQYF. The CDR3 DNA is TGCAGCGTTGACCTGACAGGGGTGGGTGAGCAGTACTTC.

As to this clone: In the same sample, other DNA sequences code for this CDR3. V gene TRBV6-5 combines with J gene TRBJ2-7; D is perhaps TRBD1 (6 bases). The germline V gene encodes CDR1 MNHEY and CDR2 SVGAGI. V was trimmed by 0 bases and J by 3 bases, leaving 9 bases between them. This CDR3 is 14 amino acids long. CDR3 nucleotides: TGTGCCAGCAGTTACTCTGGACAGTTCTACGAGCAGTACTTC. Translation: CASSYSGQFYEQYF.

J is TRBJ1-2 and V is TRBV19, with 9 bases aligning to TRBD1. CDR1 is LNHDA and CDR2 is SQIVND in the germline V gene (reference sequence). This CDR3 is 16 amino acids long. J lost 4 bases, V lost 7 bases, and 13 bases had no gene match. Here the CDR3 DNA reads TGTGCCAGTAAAAACCGGGACAGGGATCCCTTCTATGGCTACACCTTC. It is translated as CASKNRDRDPFYGYTF.

This rearrangement joins TRBV9 to TRBJ2-3; D call uncertain. CDR1 is SGDLS and CDR2 is YYNGEE in the germline V gene. The V gene lost 4 bases and the J gene lost 2 bases, with 14 bases spanning the gap. The CDR3 loop spans 15 amino acids. The CDR3 protein is CASSPRRSFTDTQYF. CDR3 nucleotides: TGTGCCAGCAGCCCCCGCCGCTCCTTCACAGATACGCAGTATTTT. The variable domain in full, with the rest retrieved from reference TRBV9 and TRBJ2-3, is DSGVTQTPKHLITATGQRVTLRCSPRSGDLSVYWYQQSLDQGLQFLIQYYNGEERAKGNILERFSAQQFPDLHSELNLSSLELGDSALYFCASSPRRSFTDTQYFGPGTRLTVL.

The genes are TRBV28 and TRBJ2-5; the match to TRBD1 covers 9 bases. The CDR3 consists of 16 residues. The J segment lost 0 bases and the V segment lost 1 base, leaving 3 bases of the junction unmatched. The germline V gene encodes CDR1 MDHEN and CDR2 SYDVKM. This CDR3 reads CASSLLTGGYQETQYF. CDR3 sequence (DNA): TGTGCCAGCAGTTTATTGACAGGGGGATACCAAGAGACCCAGTACTTC.

This clone was counted a few times. The chain links TRBV6-5 to TRBJ2-7; D unclear. Trimming took off 6 bases at V and 5 bases at J, with 8 bases between the two ends. CDR3 length equals 11 residues. The germline V gene has CDR1 MNHEY and CDR2 SVGAGI. In nucleotides, the CDR3 is TGTGCCAGCAGGGGTTTGGACGAGCAGTACTTC. Translating it yields CASRGLDEQYF.

J is TRBJ2-3 and V is TRBV7-3; the D gene could be TRBD1 or TRBD2 (6 bases each). The CDR3 has 14 residues. Trimming cost V 2 bases and J 2 bases, with 8 bases left between them. Germline loops: CDR1 SGHTA, CDR2 FQGTGA. The DNA for the CDR3 is TGTGCCAGCAGCTTAGGGGGGCCCACAGATACGCAGTATTTT. Amino acids: CASSLGGPTDTQYF.

This chain connects TRBV6-5 to TRBJ2-1, with D perhaps TRBD2 (6 bases). CDR1 MNHEY and CDR2 SVGAGI come from the germline V gene. CDR3 size: 13 residues. Between the trimmed V and J ends, which lost 4 bases and 8 bases, there was a span of 12 bases. The CDR3 DNA follows: TGTGCCAGCAGTTCCCCGGGGGTCCATGAGCAGTTCTTC. Amino acid sequence: CASSSPGVHEQFF.

This chain uses TRBV7-2 with TRBJ2-2; no clear D. The CDR3 totals 16 residues. Trimming stripped 1 base from V and 0 bases from J, with 9 bases between. Germline V gene sequence: CDR1 SGHTA, CDR2 FQGNSA. Written as DNA, the CDR3 is TGTGCCAGCAGCTTAGTGTCCCAAACGAACACCGGGGAGCTGTTTTTT. Translating it yields CASSLVSQTNTGELFF. Looking up the rest from reference TRBV7-2 and TRBJ2-2 gives the full variable domain: GAGVSQSPSNKVTEKGKDVELRCDPISGHTALYWYRQSLGQGLEFLIYFQGNSAPDKSGLPSDRFSAERTGGSVSTLTIQRTQQEDSAVYLCASSLVSQTNTGELFFGEGSRLTVL.

For this clone: This sequence may be a read error, since a much larger clone differs from it by one base. The chain links TRBV29-1 to TRBJ1-2, with unresolved D. CDR3 size: 11 residues. Germline V gives CDR1 SQVTM, CDR2 ANQGSEA. This chain's CDR3 is CSDVQRVGHTF. The CDR3 DNA is TGCAGCGACGTGCAACGGGTTGGCCACACCTTC.

This clone was seen a single time. A read error may explain this, as a much larger clone is one base away. The CDR3 loop reads CTSSQWRTDEQYF. CDR3 DNA sequence: TGTACCAGCAGCCAATGGCGGACAGACGAGCAGTACTTC. V and J are TRBV14 and TRBJ2-7; the D gene is possibly TRBD1 (6 bases). CDR1 is SGHDN and CDR2 is FVKESK in the germline V gene. This CDR3 has 13 residues.

The table lists this clone with a few counts. This sequence joins TRBV2 and TRBJ2-1; D ambiguous. V was clipped by 3 bases and J by 3 bases, with 9 bases between them. Germline-derived CDR1 and CDR2 are SNHLY and FYNNEI. The CDR3 contains 14 residues. CDR3 protein: CASSDRSNYNEQFF. In DNA form, the CDR3 reads TGTGCCAGCAGTGATCGTTCAAACTACAATGAGCAGTTCTTC.

V is TRBV2 and J is TRBJ2-7; D perhaps matches TRBD2 (6 bases). The germline gives CDR1 SNHLY, CDR2 FYNNEI. CDR3 length: 15 residues. V shed 0 bases and J shed 0 bases, with 9 bases lying between them. The CDR3 DNA reads TGTGCCAGCAGTGAAGCGCTAGCGCGCTCCTACGAGCAGTACTTC. It yields the protein CASSEALARSYEQYF.

The V call is TRBV28, the J call TRBJ1-4; D perhaps matches TRBD1 (5 bases). CDR1 is MDHEN and CDR2 is SYDVKM in the germline V gene. Trimming left V 1 base short and J 3 bases short, with 15 bases between. The length of the CDR3 is 17 residues. CDR3 DNA: TGTGCCAGCAGTTTATATGGGGGTGGAGGTGCTAATGAAAAACTGTTTTTT. As protein: CASSLYGGGGANEKLFF.

J is TRBJ2-3 and V is TRBV7-3; 7 positions agree with TRBD1. Germline CDR1 is SGHTA and CDR2 is FQGTGA. After removal of 3 bases from V and 5 bases from J, the junction contained 5 bases not matched to a gene. The CDR3 covers 14 residues. The CDR3, as DNA: TGTGCCAGCAGCTTTGGGACAGAGAGAGATACGCAGTATTTT. Translated, it gives CASSFGTERDTQYF.

The gene calls are TRBV30 and TRBJ2-5; D ambiguous. V lost 0 bases, J lost 1 base, and 6 bases lay in between. CDR3 length: 13 residues. The V gene's germline CDR1 is GTSNPN and CDR2 SVGIG (reference sequence). The CDR3 reads CAWSVATQETQYF. The CDR3 DNA reads TGTGCCTGGAGTGTGGCCACCCAAGAGACCCAGTACTTC.

The J gene is TRBJ2-7, the V gene TRBV30; D remains unclear. The CDR3 has 14 amino acids. Germline V gene data show CDR1 as GTSNPN and CDR2 as SVGIG (reference sequence). V shed 3 bases and J shed 3 bases, with 15 bases lying between them. The CDR3 DNA is TGTGCCTGGAGAGTGGGTCCTAAAATCTACGAGCAGTACTTC. Its translation: CAWRVGPKIYEQYF.

The J gene is TRBJ1-1, the V gene TRBV27; no clear D. V lost 5 bases, J lost 11 bases, and 21 bases lay in between. In germline, CDR1 is MNHEY, CDR2 SMNVEV (reference sequence). The CDR3 is 14 residues long. CDR3 sequence: CASSPMTQSEMAFF. CDR3 nucleotide sequence: TGTGCCAGCAGTCCCATGACACAAAGTGAAATGGCTTTCTTT.

V gene TRBV5-1 combines with J gene TRBJ1-5; D is possibly TRBD1 (6 bases). The V end lost 4 bases, the J end lost 4 bases, and 15 bases lay between the germline ends. Germline loops: CDR1 SGHRS, CDR2 YFSETQ. The CDR3 runs 15 residues. The CDR3 loop is CASSPNSGENQPQHF. CDR3 sequence (DNA): TGCGCCAGCAGCCCCAATTCAGGGGAAAATCAGCCCCAGCATTTT.

This chain uses TRBV27 with TRBJ2-7, with TRBD1 identical over 8 bases. The germline gives CDR1 MNHEY, CDR2 SMNVEV (reference sequence). V lost 1 base to trimming and J lost 6 bases; unmatched junction nucleotides: 8. This CDR3 has 15 residues. CDR3 sequence: CASSLYGQGFGEQYF. For the CDR3, the DNA is TGTGCCAGCAGTTTATATGGACAGGGATTCGGCGAGCAGTACTTC.